The clone carrying this TCR beta chain was observed once. V lost 3 bases and J lost 0, with 12 bases in between. CDR1 and CDR2 (germline): MGHRA, YSYEKL. This CDR3 region has 16 residues. In the source study's methods: Junction-only immunoSEQ sequences carried no quality scores, so filtering differed. Sequencing was performed with immunoSEQ multiplex PCR; in TCRdb, only in-frame clones are kept and a portion is missing. V, J and clone size are taken as reported in that table, and D and trimming were inferred from the DNA itself. The top ten hold 0.39% of the sample, which has 2 million to 2.5 million clones, approximately 93% seen once. The data belong to a study of shared clonotypes between healthy human individuals. At the level of the study: Donor ages ranged 18 to 49 years: a couple of women, a few men. CD4 naive and memory got three plates each, CD8 naive two, CD8 memory one.

This chain connects TRBV4-1 to TRBJ2-1; maybe TRBD2 (6 bases). Sequencing was carried out using naive CD4+ T cells from PBMCs. Subset defined: CD45RA+ positively selected. This sequence originates from a young man in good health. Some clones in this sample may be carry-over from other donors' samples. DNA of the CDR3: TGCGCCAGCAGCCAGGGCGGGACTCCCTCCTACAATGAGCAGTTCTTC. Its protein product is CASSQGGTPSYNEQFF.